This TCR beta chain is from a study of graft-versus-host responses after intestinal transplantation. Study overall: Each patient got anti-thymocyte globulin induction, then tacrolimus and steroids for around 3 years.

Per germline, CDR1 MNHEY and CDR2 SVGAGI. V dropped 5 bases and J dropped 1 base, with 15 bases sitting between them. The CDR3 contains 15 residues. Libraries were prepared by immunoSEQ multiplex PCR; TCRdb keeps only in-frame clonotypes and omits some of them. Counted here are approximately 2,500 clones, approximately 30% occurring once; the ten biggest clones make up 5.1%. Stimulators, about 200,000 irradiated and violet-dye-labeled cells, were plated with about 200,000 CFSE-labeled responder cells. Researchers sorted proliferating CFSE-low CD3+CD4+ and CD3+CD8+ responders once the reaction had finished.

The receptor's source is a human patient who was an organ donor for intestinal transplantation. The rearrangement links TRBV6-5 to TRBJ2-7; D possibly corresponds to TRBD2 (7 bases). The sequencing here drew on alloreactive CD4+ T cells from a mixed lymphocyte reaction culture, taken before transplantation. Subset indicated: CFSE-low proliferating T cells sorted from roughly six-day pre-transplant mixed lymphocyte reaction (GvH or HvG direction). This chain's CDR3 is CASSTTGGRSYEQYF. Written as DNA, the CDR3 is TGTGCCAGCAGTACCACGGGGGGCCGGTCCTACGAGCAGTACTTC.